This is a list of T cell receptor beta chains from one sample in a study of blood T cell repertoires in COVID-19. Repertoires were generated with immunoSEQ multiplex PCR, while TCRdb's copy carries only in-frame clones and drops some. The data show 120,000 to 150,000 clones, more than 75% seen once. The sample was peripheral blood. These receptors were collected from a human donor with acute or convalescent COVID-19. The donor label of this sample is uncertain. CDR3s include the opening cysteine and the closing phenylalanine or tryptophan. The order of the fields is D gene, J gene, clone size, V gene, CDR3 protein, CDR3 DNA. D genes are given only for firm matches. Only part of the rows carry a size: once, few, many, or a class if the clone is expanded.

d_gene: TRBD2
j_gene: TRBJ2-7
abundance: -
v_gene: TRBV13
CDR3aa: CASSRRLAGGLYEQYF
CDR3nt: TGTGCCAGCAGCCGCCGACTAGCGGGGGGGCTCTACGAGCAGTACTTC

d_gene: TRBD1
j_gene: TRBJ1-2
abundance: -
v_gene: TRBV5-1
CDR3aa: CASSVNRDRGLFYGYTF
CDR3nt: TGCGCCAGCAGCGTTAACCGGGACAGGGGTCTCTTCTATGGCTACACCTTC

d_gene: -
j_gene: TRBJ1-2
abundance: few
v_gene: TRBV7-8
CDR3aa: CASSSGNAFWYGYTF
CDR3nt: TGTGCCAGCAGCTCGGGGAACGCGTTTTGGTATGGCTACACCTTC

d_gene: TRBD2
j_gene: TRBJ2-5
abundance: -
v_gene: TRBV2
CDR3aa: CASNLGLAGAGETQYF
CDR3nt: TGTGCCAGCAACTTAGGACTAGCGGGAGCGGGAGAGACCCAGTACTTC

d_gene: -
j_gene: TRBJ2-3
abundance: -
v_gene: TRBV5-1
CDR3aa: CASMEDGGTDTQYF
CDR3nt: TGCGCCAGCATGGAGGACGGCGGCACAGATACGCAGTATTTT

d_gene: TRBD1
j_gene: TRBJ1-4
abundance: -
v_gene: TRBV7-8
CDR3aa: CASSPAGTGDEKLFF
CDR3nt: TGTGCCAGCAGCCCCGCCGGGACAGGAGATGAAAAACTGTTTTTT

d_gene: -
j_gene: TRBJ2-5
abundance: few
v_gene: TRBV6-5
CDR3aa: CASSYVAGVETQYF
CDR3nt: TGTGCCAGCAGTTACGTCGCCGGAGTAGAGACCCAGTACTTC

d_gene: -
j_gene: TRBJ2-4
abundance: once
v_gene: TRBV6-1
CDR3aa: CASSEGLVGAKNIQYF
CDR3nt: TGTGCCAGCAGTGAAGGACTGGTTGGGGCCAAAAACATTCAGTACTTC

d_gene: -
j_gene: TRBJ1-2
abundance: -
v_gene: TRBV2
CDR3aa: CASRAGQPYGYTF
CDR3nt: TGTGCCAGCAGGGCCGGACAGCCCTATGGCTACACCTTC

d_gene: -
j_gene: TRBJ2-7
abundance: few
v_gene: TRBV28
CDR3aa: CASSSPLEGVFDEQYF
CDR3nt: TGTGCCAGCAGTTCCCCCCTAGAGGGTGTCTTTGACGAGCAGTACTTC

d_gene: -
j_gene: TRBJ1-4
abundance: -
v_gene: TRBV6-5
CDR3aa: CASSRRGSNEKLFF
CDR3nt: TGTGCCAGCAGTAGAAGGGGTTCTAATGAAAAACTGTTTTTT

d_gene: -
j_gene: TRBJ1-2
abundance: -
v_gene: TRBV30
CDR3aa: CAWYFGGVNGYTF
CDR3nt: TGTGCCTGGTACTTCGGAGGGGTTAATGGCTACACCTTC

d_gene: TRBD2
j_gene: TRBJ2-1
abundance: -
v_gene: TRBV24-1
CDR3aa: CATSDPTSGSYNEQFF
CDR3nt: TGTGCCACCAGTGATCCGACTAGCGGGTCCTACAATGAGCAGTTCTTC

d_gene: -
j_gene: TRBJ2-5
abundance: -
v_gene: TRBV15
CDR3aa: CATSREGLETQYF
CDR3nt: TGTGCCACCAGCAGAGAGGGGCTAGAGACCCAGTACTTC

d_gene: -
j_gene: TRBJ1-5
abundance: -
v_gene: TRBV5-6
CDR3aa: CASSFGTGNQPQHF
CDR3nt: TGTGCCAGCAGCTTCGGAACGGGAAATCAGCCCCAGCATTTT

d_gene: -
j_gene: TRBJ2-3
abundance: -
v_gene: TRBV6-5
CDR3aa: CASQVSDTQYF
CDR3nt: TGTGCCAGCCAGGTTTCAGATACGCAGTATTTT

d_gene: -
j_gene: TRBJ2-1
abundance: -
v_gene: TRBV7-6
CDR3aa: CASSLGTNYNEQFF
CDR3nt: TGTGCCAGCAGCTTAGGGACTAACTACAATGAGCAGTTCTTC

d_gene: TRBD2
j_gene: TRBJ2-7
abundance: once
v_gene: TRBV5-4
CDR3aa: CASSPRLAGYSLGRGEQYF
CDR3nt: TGTGCCAGCAGCCCGCGACTAGCGGGGTACTCTTTGGGACGGGGCGAGCAGTACTTC

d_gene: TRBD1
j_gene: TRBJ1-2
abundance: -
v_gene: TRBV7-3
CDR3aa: CASSQGETYGYTF
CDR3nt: TGTGCCAGCAGCCAGGGGGAGACGTATGGCTACACCTTC

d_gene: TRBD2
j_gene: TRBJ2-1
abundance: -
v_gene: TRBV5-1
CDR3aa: CASSLSAGGYNEQFF
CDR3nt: TGCGCCAGCAGCTTGTCAGCGGGGGGGTACAATGAGCAGTTCTTC

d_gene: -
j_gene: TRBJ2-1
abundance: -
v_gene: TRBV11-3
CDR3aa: CASSLDPAGNEQFF
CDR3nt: TGTGCCAGCAGCTTAGACCCTGCAGGCAATGAGCAGTTCTTC

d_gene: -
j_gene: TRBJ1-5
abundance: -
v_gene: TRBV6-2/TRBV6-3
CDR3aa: CASSYTRIQGYSNQPQHF
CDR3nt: TGTGCCAGCAGTTACACTCGTATCCAGGGTTATAGCAATCAGCCCCAGCATTTT

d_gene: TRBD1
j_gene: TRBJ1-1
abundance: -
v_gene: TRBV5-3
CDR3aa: CARSCSGGRNTEAFF
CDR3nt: TGTGCCAGAAGCTGTTCAGGGGGACGGAACACTGAAGCTTTCTTT

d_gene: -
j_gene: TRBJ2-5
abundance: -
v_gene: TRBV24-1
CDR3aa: CATSDGWEKETQYF
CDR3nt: TGTGCCACCAGTGATGGGTGGGAGAAAGAGACCCAGTACTTC

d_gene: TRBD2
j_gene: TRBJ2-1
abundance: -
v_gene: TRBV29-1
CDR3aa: CSASGLAGSNEQFF
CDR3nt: TGCAGCGCCTCGGGACTAGCGGGAAGCAATGAGCAGTTCTTC

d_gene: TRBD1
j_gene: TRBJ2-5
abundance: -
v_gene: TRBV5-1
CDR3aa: CASSPRTGQETQYF
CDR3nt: TGCGCCAGCAGCCCGAGGACAGGGCAGGAGACCCAGTACTTC

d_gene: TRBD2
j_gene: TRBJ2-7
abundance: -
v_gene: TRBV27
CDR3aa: CASKSREAASYEQYF
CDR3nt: TGTGCCAGCAAAAGCCGGGAGGCGGCATCCTACGAGCAGTACTTC

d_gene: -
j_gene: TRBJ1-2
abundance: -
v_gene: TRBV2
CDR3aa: CASTRGDLNYGYTF
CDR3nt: TGTGCCAGCACCCGGGGGGACCTAAACTATGGCTACACCTTC

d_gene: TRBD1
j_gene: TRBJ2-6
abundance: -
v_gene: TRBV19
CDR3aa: CASSSLTGGSGANVLTF
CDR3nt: TGTGCCAGTAGTTCCCTGACAGGGGGCTCTGGGGCCAACGTCCTGACTTTC

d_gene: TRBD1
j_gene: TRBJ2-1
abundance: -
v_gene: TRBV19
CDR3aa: CASSGGQGAYNEQFF
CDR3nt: TGTGCCAGTAGTGGGGGACAGGGGGCTTACAATGAGCAGTTCTTC

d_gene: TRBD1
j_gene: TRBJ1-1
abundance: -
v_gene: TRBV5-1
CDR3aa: CASSQRTGDSAEAFF
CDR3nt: TGCGCCAGCAGCCAACGGACAGGGGATTCGGCTGAAGCTTTCTTT

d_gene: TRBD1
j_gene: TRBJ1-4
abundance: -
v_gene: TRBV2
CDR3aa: CASSFGQGVGEKLFF
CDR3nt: TGTGCCAGCAGCTTTGGACAGGGAGTAGGGGAAAAACTGTTTTTT

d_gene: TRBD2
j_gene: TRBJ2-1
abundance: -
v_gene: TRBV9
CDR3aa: CASSVRGGGSDNEQFF
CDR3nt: TGTGCCAGCAGCGTCCGGGGCGGCGGGAGTGACAATGAGCAGTTCTTC

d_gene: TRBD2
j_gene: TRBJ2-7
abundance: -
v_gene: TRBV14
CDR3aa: CASSRPGTSGTYEQYF
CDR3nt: TGTGCCAGCAGCCGACCCGGGACTAGCGGTACCTACGAGCAGTACTTC

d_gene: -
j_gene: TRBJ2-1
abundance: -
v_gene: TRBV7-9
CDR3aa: CASSSADNEQFF
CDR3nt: TGTGCCAGCAGCTCAGCCGACAATGAGCAGTTCTTC

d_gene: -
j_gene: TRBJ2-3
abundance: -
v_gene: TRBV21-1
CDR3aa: CASSIARASGGARDTQYF
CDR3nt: TGTGCCAGCAGCATAGCTCGGGCTAGCGGGGGGGCTCGGGATACGCAGTATTTT

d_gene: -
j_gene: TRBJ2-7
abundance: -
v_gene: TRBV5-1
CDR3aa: CASSPRDISYEQYF
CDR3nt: TGCGCCAGCAGCCCCCGGGACATCTCCTACGAGCAGTACTTC

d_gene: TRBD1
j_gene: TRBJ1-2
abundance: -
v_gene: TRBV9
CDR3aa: CASSASTGYGYTF
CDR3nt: TGTGCCAGCAGCGCCTCGACAGGGTATGGCTACACCTTC

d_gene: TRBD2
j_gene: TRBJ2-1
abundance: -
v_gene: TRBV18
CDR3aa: CASSPPGLAGGPYNEQFF
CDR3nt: TGTGCCAGCTCACCACCGGGACTAGCGGGGGGGCCCTACAATGAGCAGTTCTTC

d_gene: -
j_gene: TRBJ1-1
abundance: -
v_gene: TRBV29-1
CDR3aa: CSVGTGNTEAFF
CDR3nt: TGCAGCGTTGGAACGGGGAACACTGAAGCTTTCTTT

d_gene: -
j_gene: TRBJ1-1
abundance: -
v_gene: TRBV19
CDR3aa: CASTTRGELTEAFF
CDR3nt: TGTGCCAGTACCACCAGGGGAGAATTGACTGAAGCTTTCTTT

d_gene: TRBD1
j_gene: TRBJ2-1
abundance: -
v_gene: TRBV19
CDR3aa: CASSIGAGTGVDEQFF
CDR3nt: TGTGCCAGTAGTATAGGAGCCGGGACAGGGGTCGATGAGCAGTTCTTC

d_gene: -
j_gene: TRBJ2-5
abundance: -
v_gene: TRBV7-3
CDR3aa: CASSSSTGGETQYF
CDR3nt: TGTGCCAGCAGCTCGTCGACAGGAGGAGAGACCCAGTACTTC

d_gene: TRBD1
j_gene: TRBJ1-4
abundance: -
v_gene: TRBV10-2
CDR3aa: CASREGTGGVGEKLFF
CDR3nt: TGCGCCAGCAGGGAAGGGACAGGGGGCGTGGGAGAAAAACTGTTTTTT

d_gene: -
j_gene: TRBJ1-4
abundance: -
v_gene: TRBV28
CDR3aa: CASSPLTGGHNEKLFF
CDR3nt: TGTGCCAGCAGCCCACTCACCGGGGGGCACAATGAAAAACTGTTTTTT

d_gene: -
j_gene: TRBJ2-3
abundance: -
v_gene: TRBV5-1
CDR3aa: CASSLGQGSTDTQYF
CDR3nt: TGCGCCAGCAGCTTGGGGCAGGGAAGCACAGATACGCAGTATTTT

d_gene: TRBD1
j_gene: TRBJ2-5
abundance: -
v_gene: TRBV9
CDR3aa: CASSRQTGQNGETQYF
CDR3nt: TGTGCCAGCAGCAGACAGACGGGACAGAACGGAGAGACCCAGTACTTC

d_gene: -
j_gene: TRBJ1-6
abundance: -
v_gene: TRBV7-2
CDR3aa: CASSQGANNSPLHF
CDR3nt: TGTGCCAGCAGCCAAGGAGCGAATAATTCACCCCTCCACTTT

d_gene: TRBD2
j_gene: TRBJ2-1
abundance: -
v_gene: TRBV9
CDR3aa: CASSVVGLAGANEQFF
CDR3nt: TGTGCCAGCAGCGTAGTAGGGCTAGCGGGGGCCAATGAGCAGTTCTTC

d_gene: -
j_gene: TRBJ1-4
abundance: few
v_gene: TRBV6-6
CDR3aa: CASRRGSGEKLFF
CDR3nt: TGTGCCAGCCGCCGGGGATCTGGAGAAAAACTGTTTTTT

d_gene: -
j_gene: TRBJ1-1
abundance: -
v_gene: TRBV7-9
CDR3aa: CASSPQGALNTEAFF
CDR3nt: TGTGCCAGCAGCCCACAGGGAGCCCTTAACACTGAAGCTTTCTTT

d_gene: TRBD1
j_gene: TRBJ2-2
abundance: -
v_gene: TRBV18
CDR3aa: CASSPGQGLFNTGELFF
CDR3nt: TGTGCCAGCTCACCGGGACAGGGCTTATTTAACACCGGGGAGCTGTTTTTT

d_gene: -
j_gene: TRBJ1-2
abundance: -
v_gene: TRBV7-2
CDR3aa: CASSPGVNYGYTF
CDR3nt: TGTGCCAGCAGCCCAGGTGTTAACTATGGCTACACCTTC